This T cell receptor beta chain was identified in a study of type 1 regulatory T cells. Across the whole study: T-allo10 is an in vitro-generated, Tr1-enriched CD4 T cell product specific for alloantigen.

In TCRdb, the reads were re-called with MiXCR into one record per CDR3 protein. The sample has 75,000 to 100,000 distinct CDR3 sequences, about a third seen once. Trimming pared 5 bases from V and 8 bases from J, leaving 19 bases between. The CDR3 contains 15 residues. Germline loops: CDR1 SEHNR, CDR2 FQNEAQ (reference sequence). This TCR was sampled from a human donor in good health. The sample taken for sequencing was CD4+ T cells, either the whole sample or a sorted fraction (not recorded which). The V and J genes are TRBV7-9 and TRBJ2-4; the D gene is possibly TRBD2 (5 bases). CDR3 sequence reads: CASSRRAQEGHIQYF. CDR3 coding DNA: TGTGCCAGCAGCCGCCGGGCGCAAGAGGGCCACATTCAGTACTTC.